The clone carrying this TCR beta chain came up a few times. Its cognate antigen is unknown. The source of the sample is a study of T cells after yellow fever vaccination. Findings and limits, study-wide: Few clonotypes appeared in both CD4 and CD8 compartments.

Conversion of TCR transcripts into cDNA relied on 5'RACE template switching, which added a universal primer site and UMIs. Each CDR3 protein gets one entry after TCRdb re-called the 5' RACE reads with MiXCR. This table has approximately 300,000 distinct CDR3 sequences, over 8.5% appearing once. The CDR3 runs to 16 residues. Germline values: CDR1 SEHNR, CDR2 FQNEAQ (reference sequence). Trimming took off 5 bases at V and 8 bases at J, with 21 bases between the two ends. The clonotype originates from a man between 18 and 35 years old who received the YFV17D yellow fever vaccine. The sequences come from CD4+ T cells sorted from PBMCs, collected 45 days after the yellow fever booster vaccination. This chain joins TRBV7-9 and TRBJ1-4; D is uncertain. The CDR3 loop reads CASSPSLAQVGEKLFF. The CDR3 DNA reads as TGTGCCAGCAGCCCATCCTTAGCCCAGGTTGGCGAAAAACTGTTTTTT. The complete variable domain, with remaining parts taken from reference TRBV7-9 and TRBJ1-4, reads DTGVSQNPRHKITKRGQNVTFRCDPISEHNRLYWYRQTLGQGPEFLTYFQNEAQLEKSRLLSDRFSAERPKGSFSTLEIQRTEQGDSAMYLCASSPSLAQVGEKLFFGSGTQLSVL.